This note documents a single T cell receptor (beta chain) sequence. This sample is part of a study of PD-L1 blockade in urothelial cancer. Study-level information: Treatment start was followed by blood analysis at 3 weeks (second dose) and again at 6 weeks.

Synthetic TCR analog templates were added to each PCR reaction. TCRdb's table, derived via immunoSEQ multiplex PCR, lists solely in-frame clones and lacks some. The sample has about 52,000 clones, roughly 77% seen once. V lost 5 bases, J lost 2 bases, and 9 bases stayed unmatched. Germline V gene sequence: CDR1 SGHTA, CDR2 FQGTGA. There are 18 residues in the CDR3. The sample was PBMCs, taken around atezolizumab (anti-PD-L1) treatment. The origin of this receptor is a man aged 65-85 years with urothelial cancer. This sequence joins TRBV7-3 and TRBJ2-6; 10 positions match TRBD1. CDR3: CASSASPGTGAGANVLTF. For the CDR3, the DNA is TGTGCCAGCAGCGCAAGTCCCGGGACAGGGGCTGGGGCCAACGTCCTGACTTTC.